What follows are 23 T cell receptor beta chains derived from one specimen sequenced in a study of memory CD4+ T cells and cytomegalovirus serostatus (dated 2019 in TCRdb). Single viable CD3+CD4+CD8-CD45RO+ cells were sorted as memory CD4+ T cells on a FACSAria II. The library was made by the immunoSEQ multiplex PCR assay. The immuneACCESS repertoire file appears here via TCRdb, limited to in-frame rearrangements. These files lack a portion of the clones; in checked studies, under half of the deficit traces to unresolved V genes, and the cause of the others is not known. The sample profile shows approximately 42,000 clones; approximately 80% of them were found once. The top ten clonotypes cover 1% to 1.3% of the sample. The source material was memory CD4+ T cells from blood. These receptors originate from an adult in good health and CMV-seronegative.

The CDR3 coding sequence is TGCGCCAGCAGCCAAGATTCCGGTGCGGGAGAGGTAGATACGCAGTATTTT. Protein product: CASSQDSGAGEVDTQYF. The chain uses TRBV4-3 and TRBJ2-3; 7 bases agree with TRBD2. CDR3 length equals 17 residues. The J segment lost 5 bases and the V segment lost 0 bases, leaving 11 bases of the junction unmatched. Per germline, CDR1 LGHNA and CDR2 YSLEER.

The chain is built from TRBV9 and TRBJ2-3, with TRBD2 matching over 10 bases. Germline assignment: CDR1 SGDLS and CDR2 YYNGEE. The CDR3 has 16 residues. Trimming took 0 bases from V and 6 from J; bases not matched to a gene: 7. The DNA of the CDR3 is TGTGCCAGCAGCGTAGGGGGGCTAGCGGGAGCGGATACGCAGTATTTT. This encodes CASSVGGLAGADTQYF.

This chain uses TRBV5-1 with TRBJ1-2; the D is unclear. CDR3 size: 13 residues. The germline V gene encodes CDR1 SGHRS and CDR2 YFSETQ. The V end lost 0 bases, the J end lost 4 bases, and 7 bases lay between the germline ends. The CDR3, as DNA: TGCGCCAGCAGCTTGGACCCGGGCTATGGCTACACCTTC. It translates to CASSLDPGYGYTF.

The V call is TRBV30, the J call TRBJ1-2; D is undetermined. V lost 4 bases to trimming and J lost 4 bases, with 13 bases between them. CDR1 and CDR2 (germline): GTSNPN, SVGIG (reference sequence). The CDR3 is made up of 13 amino acids. This CDR3 reads CAWTPNRSYGYTF. DNA for the CDR3: TGTGCCTGGACCCCGAATCGGAGCTATGGCTACACCTTC.

The chain couples TRBV7-2 to TRBJ2-7; the D gene is possibly TRBD1 (6 bases). This CDR3 is 12 amino acids long. Trimming left V 3 bases short and J 7 bases short, with 10 bases between. CDR1 is SGHTA, CDR2 FQGNSA, per germline. As DNA, the CDR3 is TGTGCCAGCAGCTTTTATGACAGGGAGCAGTACTTC. It codes for CASSFYDREQYF.

The chain recombines TRBV5-1 with TRBJ2-2, with 13 bases lining up with TRBD2. This CDR3 region has 15 residues. In germline, CDR1 is SGHRS, CDR2 YFSETQ. The V and J ends lost 4 bases and 6 bases, in that order; junction bases with no gene match: 3. CDR3 sequence: CASSELAGGSGELFF. Written as DNA, the CDR3 is TGCGCCAGCAGCGAACTAGCGGGAGGGTCCGGGGAGCTGTTTTTT.

V usage is TRBV19 and J usage is TRBJ2-3; TRBD2 agrees at 13 bases. The V segment lost 4 bases and the J segment 9 bases; nucleotides outside the gene matches: 7. The CDR3 is made up of 15 amino acids. CDR1 LNHDA and CDR2 SQIVND come from the germline V gene (reference sequence). In DNA form, the CDR3 reads TGTGCCAGTAGTACCTCGGGACTAGCGGGACGGACGCAGTATTTT. Protein product: CASSTSGLAGRTQYF.

This clone has more than one count but fewer than ten. This chain connects TRBV21-1 to TRBJ1-2. TRBV21-1 is flagged as a pseudogene. The CDR3 has 16 residues. This chain's CDR3 is CASSKKVSGANYGYTF. Here the CDR3 DNA reads TGTGCCAGCAGCAAAAAAGTGAGTGGAGCTAACTATGGCTACACCTTC.

This clone was recorded a few times. The rearrangement joins TRBV5-1 to TRBJ1-5; D uncertain. With 4 bases removed from V and 5 bases from J, the gap between germline ends came to 10 bases. The CDR3 loop spans 13 amino acids. CDR1 and CDR2 (germline): SGHRS, YFSETQ. Here the CDR3 reads CASSLGPDQPQHF. In DNA, the CDR3 is TGCGCCAGCAGCCTCGGACCGGATCAGCCCCAGCATTTT.

The chain is built from TRBV27 and TRBJ1-5, with D perhaps matching TRBD1 (5 bases). CDR3 size: 13 residues. Germline V gene sequence: CDR1 MNHEY, CDR2 SMNVEV (reference sequence). V was pared by 9 bases and J by 7 bases, with 16 bases between. Here the CDR3 reads CARKQDENQPQHF. The CDR3 DNA reads as TGTGCCAGAAAACAGGACGAAAACCAGCCCCAGCATTTT.

This rearrangement joins TRBV29-1 to TRBJ2-3; 11 bases are a match to TRBD2. This CDR3 has 16 residues. The germline V gene encodes CDR1 SQVTM and CDR2 ANQGSEA. Germline trimming cut 7 bases from V and 2 bases from J; bases unmatched to any gene: 11. This CDR3 is CSADRGTSGITDTQYF. Written as DNA, the CDR3 is TGCAGCGCCGACCGCGGGACTAGCGGAATCACAGATACGCAGTATTTT.

The gene calls are TRBV7-2 and TRBJ2-1; 7 bases align to TRBD2. Looked up from germline, CDR1 is SGHTA and CDR2 is FQGNSA. Trimming took 5 bases from V and 10 from J; bases not matched to a gene: 11. The CDR3 has 14 amino acids. CDR3 sequence: CASSGGRGRREQFF. The CDR3, as DNA: TGTGCCAGCAGCGGGGGGAGGGGCCGGAGGGAGCAGTTCTTC.

This clone was observed a few times. This rearrangement joins TRBV7-3 to TRBJ2-4; TRBD1 matches 7 bases. The CDR3 runs 15 residues. Losses at the gene ends were 8 bases for V and 8 bases for J; bases not matched to a gene: 15. CDR1 and CDR2 (germline): SGHTA, FQGTGA. The CDR3 loop reads CASSKGGAGSDIQYF. For the CDR3, the DNA is TGTGCCAGCTCCAAAGGGGGCGCTGGGTCAGACATTCAGTACTTC.

This rearrangement joins TRBV9 to TRBJ2-3, with D unclear. The germline CDR1 and CDR2 sequences are SGDLS and YYNGEE. This CDR3 contains 15 residues. V gave up 0 bases and J gave up 2 bases, with 10 bases separating them. CDR3 protein: CASSVGPEPTDTQYF. The CDR3 region has the DNA TGTGCCAGCAGCGTAGGGCCAGAACCCACAGATACGCAGTATTTT. Full variable domain (remainder filled in from reference TRBV9 and TRBJ2-3): DSGVTQTPKHLITATGQRVTLRCSPRSGDLSVYWYQQSLDQGLQFLIQYYNGEERAKGNILERFSAQQFPDLHSELNLSSLELGDSALYFCASSVGPEPTDTQYFGPGTRLTVL.

This chain uses TRBV5-1 with TRBJ2-1, with a tentative D call TRBD2 (6 bases). The CDR3 loop spans 14 amino acids. With 4 bases removed from V and 6 bases from J, the gap between germline ends came to 14 bases. Germline V gives CDR1 SGHRS, CDR2 YFSETQ. CDR3 DNA sequence: TGCGCCAGCAGCCCGATGGGACTCCCCAATGAGCAGTTCTTC. As protein: CASSPMGLPNEQFF.

The chain joins TRBV18 to TRBJ2-3; TRBD2 might be the D (6 bases). This CDR3 spans 15 amino acids. V was trimmed by 3 bases and J by 2 bases, leaving 12 bases between them. The germline V gene encodes CDR1 KGHSH and CDR2 LQKENI. CDR3: CASSPRGHDTDTQYF. CDR3 in DNA: TGTGCCAGCTCACCGCGGGGCCACGACACAGATACGCAGTATTTT.

There are a few counts of this clone. The rearrangement links TRBV12-5 to TRBJ1-1, with unresolved D. V gave up 6 bases and J gave up 0 bases, with 11 bases separating them. The CDR3 covers 14 residues. The germline gives CDR1 LGHNT, CDR2 FRNRAP. The CDR3 region has the DNA TGTGCTAGTGGCAGTGGACGGCTGAACACTGAAGCTTTCTTT. Its protein is CASGSGRLNTEAFF. Together with reference TRBV12-5 and TRBJ1-1, the CDR3 gives the full variable domain: DARVTQTPRHKVTEMGQEVTMRCQPILGHNTVFWYRQTMMQGLELLAYFRNRAPLDDSGMPKDRFSAEMPDATLATLKIQPSEPRDSAVYFCASGSGRLNTEAFFGQGTRLTVV.

This sequence joins TRBV2 and TRBJ1-1; D perhaps matches TRBD1 (5 bases). Germline loops: CDR1 SNHLY, CDR2 FYNNEI. This CDR3 is 11 amino acids long. Deletions cut 4 bases from V and 7 bases from J, with 7 bases between. CDR3 in DNA: TGTGCCAGCAGTGGGGACGTTGAAGCTTTCTTT. This sequence encodes CASSGDVEAFF.

The V and J genes are TRBV5-1 and TRBJ2-1; 7 bases line up with TRBD2. The V segment lost 0 bases and the J segment 6 bases; nucleotides outside the gene matches: 6. Per the germline V gene, CDR1 is SGHRS and CDR2 is YFSETQ. The CDR3 runs 15 residues. The CDR3 region has the DNA TGCGCCAGCAGCTTGGAGGGAGGGCGGAGCAATGAGCAGTTCTTC. Protein product: CASSLEGGRSNEQFF.

This chain connects TRBV11-2 to TRBJ2-7; the match to TRBD1 covers 7 bases. The CDR3 is 14 amino acids. Germline V gene sequence: CDR1 SGHAT, CDR2 FQNNGV. V dropped 3 bases and J dropped 0; count of bases not matched to a gene: 2. CDR3 protein: CASSFRGSSYEQYF. CDR3 DNA sequence: TGTGCCAGCAGCTTCAGGGGGAGCTCCTACGAGCAGTACTTC.

This chain uses TRBV5-4 with TRBJ2-1, with TRBD2 matching 12 bases. The J segment lost 2 bases and the V segment lost 0 bases, leaving 12 bases of the junction unmatched. Germline V lookup: CDR1 SGHNT, CDR2 YYREEE (reference sequence). CDR3 size: 20 residues. CDR3 nucleotide sequence: TGTGCCAGCAGCTTGGTCATCCGGCTAGCGGGGGGGGGCACCTACAATGAGCAGTTCTTC. Translation: CASSLVIRLAGGGTYNEQFF.

This clone has more than one count but fewer than ten. This chain links TRBV5-4 with TRBJ2-5; D remains unclear. Germline loops: CDR1 SGHNT, CDR2 YYREEE (reference sequence). V was trimmed by 4 bases and J by 0 bases, leaving 7 bases between them. The CDR3 loop spans 13 amino acids. CDR3 sequence reads: CASSQSNQETQYF. The CDR3 region has the DNA TGTGCCAGCAGCCAGTCAAACCAAGAGACCCAGTACTTC.

The gene calls are TRBV9 and TRBJ2-5; 8 positions match TRBD1. The CDR3 loop spans 15 amino acids. V shed 0 bases, J shed 4 bases, and the junction held 5 bases outside the gene matches. Germline CDR1 is SGDLS and CDR2 is YYNGEE. The chain's CDR3 is CASSVAPTGGETQYF. CDR3 bases: TGTGCCAGCAGCGTAGCCCCAACAGGGGGAGAGACCCAGTACTTC.